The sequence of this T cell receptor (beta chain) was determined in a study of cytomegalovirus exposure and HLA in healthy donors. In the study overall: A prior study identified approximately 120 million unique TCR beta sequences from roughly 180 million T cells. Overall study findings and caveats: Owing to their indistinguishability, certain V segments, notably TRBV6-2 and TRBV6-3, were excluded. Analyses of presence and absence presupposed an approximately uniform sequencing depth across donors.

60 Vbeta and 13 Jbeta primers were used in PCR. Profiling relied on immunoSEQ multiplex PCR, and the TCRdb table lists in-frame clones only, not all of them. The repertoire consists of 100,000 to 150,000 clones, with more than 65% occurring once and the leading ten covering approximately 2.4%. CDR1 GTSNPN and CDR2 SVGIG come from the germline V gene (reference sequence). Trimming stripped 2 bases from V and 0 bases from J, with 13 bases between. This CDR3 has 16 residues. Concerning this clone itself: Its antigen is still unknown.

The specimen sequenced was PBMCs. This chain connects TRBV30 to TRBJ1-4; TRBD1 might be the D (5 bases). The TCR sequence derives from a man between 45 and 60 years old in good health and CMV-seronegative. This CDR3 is CAWSPRTLATNEKLFF. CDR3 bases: TGTGCCTGGAGTCCCCGGACACTTGCAACTAATGAAAAACTGTTTTTT.